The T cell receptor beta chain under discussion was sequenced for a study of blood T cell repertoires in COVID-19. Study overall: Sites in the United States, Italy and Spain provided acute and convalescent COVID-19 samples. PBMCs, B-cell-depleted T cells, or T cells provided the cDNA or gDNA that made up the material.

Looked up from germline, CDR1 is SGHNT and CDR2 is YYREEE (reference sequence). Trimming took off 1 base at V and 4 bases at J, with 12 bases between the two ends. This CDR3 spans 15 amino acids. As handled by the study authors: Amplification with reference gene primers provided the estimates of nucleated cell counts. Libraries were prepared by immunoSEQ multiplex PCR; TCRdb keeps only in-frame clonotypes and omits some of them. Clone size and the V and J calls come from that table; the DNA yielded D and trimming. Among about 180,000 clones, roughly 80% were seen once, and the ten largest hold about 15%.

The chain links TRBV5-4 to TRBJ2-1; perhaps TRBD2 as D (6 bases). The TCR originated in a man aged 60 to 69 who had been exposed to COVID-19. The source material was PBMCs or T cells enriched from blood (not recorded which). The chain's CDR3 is CASSLQGRGYNEQFF. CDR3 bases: TGTGCCAGCAGCTTGCAAGGGCGGGGTTACAATGAGCAGTTCTTC.